This TCR beta chain was sequenced for a study of radiotherapy plus CTLA-4 blockade in lung cancer. Study-wide findings and caveats: In blood, tumor-derived TCR clones expanded after radiotherapy plus ipilimumab.

This table comes from immunoSEQ multiplex PCR, and its TCRdb copy is limited to in-frame clones, with some not included. The sample has about 62,000 clones, roughly four fifths seen once. The ends were cut back, 6 bases at V and 0 bases at J, with 4 bases in the middle. This CDR3 contains 12 residues. Per germline, CDR1 MDHEN and CDR2 SYDVKM. The table lists this clone with a few counts. Antigen unknown. The receptor was isolated from a human donor with non-small cell lung cancer who had a complete response to radiotherapy plus ipilimumab. Source: peripheral blood, taken from a patient treated with radiotherapy plus ipilimumab. The gene calls are TRBV28 and TRBJ2-3; D call uncertain. CDR3: CASRQSTDTQYF. DNA for the CDR3: TGTGCCAGCAGACAAAGCACAGATACGCAGTATTTT.